This T cell receptor (beta chain) was retrieved from a study of patients and donors after allogeneic stem cell transplantation. V lost 1 base, J lost 7 bases, and 11 bases lay in between. The CDR3 is made up of 13 amino acids. CDR1 and CDR2 (germline): SGHTA, FQGNSA. This clonotype was observed at least ten times. TCRdb fed the RT-PCR reads into MiXCR, producing one record per CDR3 protein. Here the sample spans some 230,000 distinct CDR3 sequences, 14% being singletons. The sample taken for sequencing was blood, either unsorted or a sorted T cell fraction (not recorded which). The gene calls are TRBV7-2 and TRBJ2-7; maybe TRBD1 (5 bases). This receptor was identified in a human donor who was either an allogeneic HSCT recipient or a stem cell or donor lymphocyte infusion donor (not recorded which). It is not recorded whose cells these are; they may come from a transplant donor. The CDR3 region has the DNA TGTGCCAGCAGCTTAGAACAGGCTTTTGAGCAGTACTTC. This translates into CASSLEQAFEQYF.